A selection of T cell receptor beta chains follows, all from one sample in a study of blood T cells in healthy people across ages. Using its own MiXCR run on the 5' RACE reads, TCRdb lists one record per CDR3 protein. The sample consists of roughly 1,800,000 distinct CDR3 sequences, 49% of them appearing once. Sequenced sample: blood. Receptors originate from a woman in her 40s in good health. CDR3s include the opening cysteine and the closing phenylalanine or tryptophan. The order of the fields is V gene, D gene, clone size, J gene, CDR3 protein, CDR3 DNA. D genes are given only for firm matches. Not all rows give a size; the values are once, few, many and, for expanded clones, a class.

v_gene: TRBV24-1; d_gene: TRBD1; abundance: .; j_gene: TRBJ2-3; CDR3aa: CATRPRGLSTDTQYF; CDR3nt: TGTGCCACCAGACCTAGGGGGCTCAGCACAGATACGCAGTATTTT
v_gene: TRBV10-3; d_gene: .; abundance: few; j_gene: TRBJ2-7; CDR3aa: CAISVLGYEQYF; CDR3nt: TGTGCCATCAGTGTACTAGGCTACGAGCAGTACTTC
v_gene: TRBV20-1; d_gene: .; abundance: .; j_gene: TRBJ1-4; CDR3aa: CSASRTGQEKLFF; CDR3nt: TGCAGTGCTTCTCGTACGGGGCAGGAAAAACTGTTTTTT
v_gene: TRBV11-2; d_gene: TRBD1; abundance: many; j_gene: TRBJ2-4; CDR3aa: CASSSGTGIQYF; CDR3nt: TGTGCCAGCAGCTCAGGGACAGGCATTCAGTACTTC
v_gene: TRBV12-3/TRBV12-4; d_gene: .; abundance: few; j_gene: TRBJ2-7; CDR3aa: CASSPRRNEQYF; CDR3nt: TGTGCCAGCAGTCCCAGACGTAATGAGCAGTACTTC
v_gene: TRBV20-1; d_gene: TRBD2; abundance: .; j_gene: TRBJ2-3; CDR3aa: CSAPVAGPTDTQYF; CDR3nt: TGCAGTGCTCCCGTAGCGGGGCCCACAGATACGCAGTATTTT
v_gene: TRBV6-5; d_gene: .; abundance: few; j_gene: TRBJ2-7; CDR3aa: CASSLQDPANEQYF; CDR3nt: TGTGCCAGCAGTTTACAGGACCCAGCTAACGAGCAGTACTTC
v_gene: TRBV25-1; d_gene: .; abundance: once; j_gene: TRBJ1-3; CDR3aa: CASARASLSGNTIYF; CDR3nt: TGTGCCAGCGCCCGCGCCTCCCTCTCTGGAAACACCATATATTTT
v_gene: TRBV10-3; d_gene: .; abundance: few; j_gene: TRBJ2-1; CDR3aa: CAISEPPTEGNNEQFF; CDR3nt: TGTGCCATCAGTGAGCCCCCTACGGAAGGGAACAATGAGCAGTTCTTC
v_gene: TRBV5-1; d_gene: .; abundance: .; j_gene: TRBJ2-3; CDR3aa: CASSLEGDLDTQYF; CDR3nt: TGCGCCAGCAGCTTGGAGGGGGATCTAGATACGCAGTATTTT
v_gene: TRBV6-2/TRBV6-3; d_gene: .; abundance: .; j_gene: TRBJ2-4; CDR3aa: CASRKPDSSSKNIQYF; CDR3nt: TGTGCCAGCAGGAAACCGGACAGCTCCTCCAAAAACATTCAGTACTTC
v_gene: TRBV29-1; d_gene: .; abundance: .; j_gene: TRBJ1-3; CDR3aa: CSVEGSGNTIYF; CDR3nt: TGCAGCGTTGAAGGCTCTGGAAACACCATATATTTT
v_gene: TRBV24-1; d_gene: .; abundance: .; j_gene: TRBJ2-6; CDR3aa: CATSDISGANVLTF; CDR3nt: TGTGCCACCAGTGACATCTCTGGGGCCAACGTCCTGACTTTC
v_gene: TRBV3-1; d_gene: .; abundance: once; j_gene: TRBJ2-7; CDR3aa: CASSQEIGRGFSYEQYF; CDR3nt: TGTGCCAGCAGCCAAGAGATTGGCAGGGGATTCTCCTACGAGCAGTACTTC
v_gene: TRBV7-6; d_gene: .; abundance: .; j_gene: TRBJ1-1; CDR3aa: CASSLRPGKGSGNTEAFF; CDR3nt: TGTGCCAGCAGCTTACGTCCGGGGAAGGGGTCGGGGAACACTGAAGCTTTCTTT
v_gene: TRBV7-2; d_gene: .; abundance: few; j_gene: TRBJ2-1; CDR3aa: CALQAGTVYNEQFF; CDR3nt: TGTGCCTTACAAGCTGGGACTGTTTACAATGAGCAGTTCTTC
v_gene: TRBV4-1; d_gene: TRBD2; abundance: few; j_gene: TRBJ2-1; CDR3aa: CASSQDCASGGYNEQFF; CDR3nt: TGCGCCAGCAGCCAAGATTGTGCTAGCGGGGGATACAATGAGCAGTTCTTC
v_gene: TRBV20-1; d_gene: TRBD1; abundance: .; j_gene: TRBJ2-4; CDR3aa: CSARKPGGGEQYF; CDR3nt: TGCAGTGCTAGAAAGCCAGGGGGCGGTGAGCAGTACTTC
v_gene: TRBV29-1; d_gene: TRBD1; abundance: .; j_gene: TRBJ1-6; CDR3aa: CSVDPTDRETHRSPLHF; CDR3nt: TGCAGCGTTGACCCCACGGACAGGGAAACACATCGATCACCCCTCCACTTT
v_gene: TRBV20-1; d_gene: .; abundance: once; j_gene: TRBJ1-2; CDR3aa: CSARRAGGNGYTF; CDR3nt: TGCAGTGCAAGGCGGGCGGGGGGGAATGGCTACACCTTC
v_gene: TRBV4-1; d_gene: .; abundance: once; j_gene: TRBJ1-1; CDR3aa: CASSQVLERGGNTEAFF; CDR3nt: TGCGCCAGCAGCCAAGTTTTAGAACGGGGGGGGAACACTGAAGCTTTCTTT
v_gene: TRBV20-1; d_gene: .; abundance: .; j_gene: TRBJ2-5; CDR3aa: CSAGGYGGPSRGNEQYF; CDR3nt: TGCAGTGCGGGGGGTTACGGGGGACCCTCAAGGGGCAATGAGCAGTACTTC
v_gene: TRBV4-2; d_gene: .; abundance: .; j_gene: TRBJ2-2; CDR3aa: CASSRILGSANTGELFF; CDR3nt: TGTGCCAGCAGCCGGATTCTAGGCTCTGCGAACACCGGGGAGCTGTTTTTT
v_gene: TRBV7-9; d_gene: .; abundance: few; j_gene: TRBJ2-3; CDR3aa: CASSQGPVVPDTQYF; CDR3nt: TGTGCCAGCAGCCAGGGACCCGTGGTACCAGATACGCAGTATTTT
v_gene: TRBV7-2; d_gene: TRBD1; abundance: .; j_gene: TRBJ1-2; CDR3aa: CASSPGDRDYGYTF; CDR3nt: TGTGCCAGCAGCCCCGGGGACAGGGACTATGGCTACACCTTC
v_gene: TRBV7-9; d_gene: .; abundance: .; j_gene: TRBJ1-1; CDR3aa: CAFSSFGGTEAFF; CDR3nt: TGTGCCTTCAGTTCCTTCGGGGGGACTGAAGCTTTCTTT
v_gene: TRBV29-1; d_gene: .; abundance: .; j_gene: TRBJ2-7; CDR3aa: CSVVSLSYEQYF; CDR3nt: TGCAGCGTTGTTAGTCTCTCCTACGAGCAGTACTTC
v_gene: TRBV12-3/TRBV12-4; d_gene: .; abundance: few; j_gene: TRBJ2-6; CDR3aa: CASSFGARAESGANVLTF; CDR3nt: TGTGCCAGCAGTTTCGGGGCCAGGGCTGAGTCTGGGGCCAACGTCCTGACTTTC
v_gene: TRBV7-2; d_gene: TRBD2; abundance: .; j_gene: TRBJ2-7; CDR3aa: CASSPGLRRGVRTSSYEQYF; CDR3nt: TGTGCCAGCAGCCCCGGACTTAGGCGGGGGGTTCGGACGAGCTCCTACGAGCAGTACTTC
v_gene: TRBV6-2/TRBV6-3; d_gene: .; abundance: .; j_gene: TRBJ2-7; CDR3aa: CASSRGTDIEQYF; CDR3nt: TGTGCCAGCAGTAGGGGGACTGACATCGAGCAGTACTTC
v_gene: TRBV4-3; d_gene: .; abundance: once; j_gene: TRBJ1-2; CDR3aa: CASSHPSEGRGVGNYGYTF; CDR3nt: TGCGCCAGCAGCCATCCCTCGGAAGGCAGGGGCGTCGGGAACTATGGCTACACCTTC
v_gene: TRBV4-3; d_gene: TRBD1; abundance: once; j_gene: TRBJ2-5; CDR3aa: CASSPLLGTVQYF; CDR3nt: TGCGCCAGCAGCCCCCTTCTAGGGACAGTGCAGTACTTC
v_gene: TRBV5-6; d_gene: TRBD1; abundance: .; j_gene: TRBJ2-7; CDR3aa: CANSSAWGQGKKAYEQYF; CDR3nt: TGTGCCAACAGCTCCGCATGGGGACAGGGAAAAAAAGCCTACGAGCAGTACTTC
v_gene: TRBV4-2; d_gene: .; abundance: few; j_gene: TRBJ1-1; CDR3aa: CASSQVRGLATEAFF; CDR3nt: TGTGCCAGCAGCCAAGTGAGGGGATTGGCCACTGAAGCTTTCTTT
v_gene: TRBV6-1; d_gene: .; abundance: few; j_gene: TRBJ2-7; CDR3aa: CASSAQGYYEQYF; CDR3nt: TGTGCCAGCAGTGCGCAGGGATACTACGAGCAGTACTTC
v_gene: TRBV7-8; d_gene: TRBD1; abundance: few; j_gene: TRBJ2-5; CDR3aa: CASSFSIQGLGETQYF; CDR3nt: TGTGCCAGCAGCTTCTCTATACAGGGGTTGGGAGAGACCCAGTACTTC
v_gene: TRBV20-1; d_gene: .; abundance: .; j_gene: TRBJ1-5; CDR3aa: CSARVRGESNQPQHF; CDR3nt: TGCAGTGCTAGAGTCCGGGGAGAAAGCAATCAGCCCCAGCATTTT
v_gene: TRBV6-6; d_gene: .; abundance: .; j_gene: TRBJ1-1; CDR3aa: CASSYGETRAFF; CDR3nt: TGTGCCAGCAGTTACGGTGAAACGAGAGCTTTCTTT
v_gene: TRBV20-1; d_gene: .; abundance: .; j_gene: TRBJ2-5; CDR3aa: CSVSPPGRQETQYF; CDR3nt: TGCAGTGTTTCTCCTCCGGGGCGCCAAGAGACCCAGTACTTC
v_gene: TRBV20-1; d_gene: TRBD2; abundance: .; j_gene: TRBJ2-1; CDR3aa: CSDRDRRENNEQFF; CDR3nt: TGCAGTGACAGAGACCGGCGGGAGAACAATGAGCAGTTCTTC
v_gene: TRBV9; d_gene: .; abundance: .; j_gene: TRBJ1-1; CDR3aa: CASSPRVGTTEAFF; CDR3nt: TGTGCCAGCAGCCCCCGGGTGGGGACCACTGAAGCTTTCTTT
v_gene: TRBV7-9; d_gene: TRBD1; abundance: .; j_gene: TRBJ2-7; CDR3aa: CASSLASGTGVNEQYF; CDR3nt: TGTGCCAGCAGCTTAGCATCCGGGACAGGGGTTAACGAGCAGTACTTC
v_gene: TRBV20-1; d_gene: TRBD1; abundance: .; j_gene: TRBJ1-2; CDR3aa: CSAREAGGSSSYTF; CDR3nt: TGCAGTGCTAGAGAAGCAGGGGGCAGTTCAAGCTACACCTTC
v_gene: TRBV14; d_gene: TRBD1; abundance: .; j_gene: TRBJ1-2; CDR3aa: CASSPPGQGILGYTF; CDR3nt: TGTGCCAGCAGCCCTCCGGGACAGGGGATTCTGGGCTACACCTTC
v_gene: TRBV15; d_gene: .; abundance: few; j_gene: TRBJ2-5; CDR3aa: CATSRDQVATETQYF; CDR3nt: TGTGCCACCAGCAGAGATCAGGTAGCCACGGAGACCCAGTACTTC
v_gene: TRBV29-1; d_gene: .; abundance: .; j_gene: TRBJ2-1; CDR3aa: CSLLYGGTAYNEQFF; CDR3nt: TGCAGCCTCCTGTACGGGGGCACGGCCTACAATGAGCAGTTCTTC
v_gene: TRBV10-2; d_gene: .; abundance: .; j_gene: TRBJ2-5; CDR3aa: CASSEVRGLKETQYF; CDR3nt: TGCGCCAGCAGTGAAGTTCGGGGGCTGAAGGAGACCCAGTACTTC
v_gene: TRBV20-1; d_gene: TRBD1; abundance: .; j_gene: TRBJ1-5; CDR3aa: CSAPGQGGNQPQHF; CDR3nt: TGCAGTGCACCGGGACAGGGAGGAAATCAGCCCCAGCATTTT
v_gene: TRBV6-5; d_gene: TRBD2; abundance: few; j_gene: TRBJ2-5; CDR3aa: CASRDYGGAETQYF; CDR3nt: TGTGCCAGCAGGGACTACGGGGGGGCGGAGACCCAGTACTTC
v_gene: TRBV7-2; d_gene: .; abundance: .; j_gene: TRBJ2-5; CDR3aa: CASSLGRLRETRYF; CDR3nt: TGTGCCAGCAGCTTGGGGCGGTTAAGGGAGACCCGGTACTTC
v_gene: TRBV28; d_gene: .; abundance: .; j_gene: TRBJ1-2; CDR3aa: CASSLEGRLYGYTF; CDR3nt: TGTGCCAGCAGTTTGGAGGGACGGCTCTATGGCTACACCTTC
v_gene: TRBV4-1; d_gene: TRBD2; abundance: .; j_gene: TRBJ2-1; CDR3aa: CASSQDFGGGYNEQFF; CDR3nt: TGCGCCAGCAGCCAAGATTTTGGCGGGGGGTACAATGAGCAGTTCTTC
v_gene: TRBV4-2; d_gene: .; abundance: few; j_gene: TRBJ2-3; CDR3aa: CASSQAARPLSTDTQYF; CDR3nt: TGTGCCAGCAGCCAAGCAGCGCGGCCGCTGTCAACAGATACGCAGTATTTT
v_gene: TRBV6-2/TRBV6-3; d_gene: TRBD2; abundance: .; j_gene: TRBJ2-1; CDR3aa: CASSATSGYNEQFF; CDR3nt: TGTGCCAGCAGTGCGACTAGCGGATACAATGAGCAGTTCTTC
v_gene: TRBV24-1; d_gene: .; abundance: few; j_gene: TRBJ2-7; CDR3aa: CATSEGASYEQYF; CDR3nt: TGTGCCACCAGTGAGGGGGCCTCCTACGAGCAGTACTTC